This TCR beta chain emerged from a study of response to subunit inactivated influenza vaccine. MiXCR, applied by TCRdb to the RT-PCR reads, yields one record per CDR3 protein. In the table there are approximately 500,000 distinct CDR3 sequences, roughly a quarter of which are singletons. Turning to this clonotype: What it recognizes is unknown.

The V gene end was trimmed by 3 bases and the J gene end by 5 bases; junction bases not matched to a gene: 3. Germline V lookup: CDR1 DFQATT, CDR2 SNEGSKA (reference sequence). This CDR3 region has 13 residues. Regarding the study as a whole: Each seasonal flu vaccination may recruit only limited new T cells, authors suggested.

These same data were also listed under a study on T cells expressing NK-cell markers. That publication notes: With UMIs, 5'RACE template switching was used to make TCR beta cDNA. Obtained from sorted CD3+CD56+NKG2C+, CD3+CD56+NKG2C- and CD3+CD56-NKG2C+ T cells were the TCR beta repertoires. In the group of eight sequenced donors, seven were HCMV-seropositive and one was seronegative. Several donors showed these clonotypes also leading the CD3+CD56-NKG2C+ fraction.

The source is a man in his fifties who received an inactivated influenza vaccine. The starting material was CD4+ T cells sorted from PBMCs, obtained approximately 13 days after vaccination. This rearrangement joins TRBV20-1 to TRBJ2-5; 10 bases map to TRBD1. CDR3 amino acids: CSARTGGSETQYF. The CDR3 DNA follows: TGCAGTGCTAGGACAGGGGGCTCGGAGACCCAGTACTTC.